This T cell receptor (beta chain) was identified in a study of identical twins. This clonotype occurred a few times. Its matching antigen is unknown. Findings and limits, study-wide: Out-of-frame alpha sequences that twins shared showed excess low generation probability. Whereas memory repertoires showed no such difference, abundant cord blood beta clonotypes carried fewer insertions.

TCRdb used MiXCR to reprocess the 5' RACE reads, holding one entry per CDR3 protein. Of some 660,000 distinct CDR3 sequences detected, around 8.6% appear once; the ten largest clones hold 0.98%. This CDR3 is 15 amino acids long. CDR1 and CDR2 from the germline V gene are MNHEY and SMNVEV (reference sequence). The germline V and J ends were trimmed by 5 bases and 3 bases, with 17 bases remaining between them. The same data also contributed to another study, on yellow fever vaccine responses in identical twins.

The genes are TRBV27 and TRBJ2-7; D possibly uses TRBD1 or TRBD2 (6 bases each). Sequences were obtained from PBMCs. The receptor was derived from a woman between 18 and 29 years old in good health. In nucleotides, the CDR3 is TGTGCCAGCAGTGCGACCCGGGGGCGAGACTACGAGCAGTACTTC. Translating gives CASSATRGRDYEQYF.